This TCR beta chain was sequenced in a study of blood T cell repertoires in COVID-19 (dated by TCRdb to about 2020). Concerning the study at large: Samples from collaborators originated in the United States, Italy and Spain and spanned both the acute and convalescent phases of COVID-19. The material from the prospective study consisted of cDNA or gDNA derived from T cells, B-cell-depleted T cells, or PBMCs. The dataset comprised deeply sampled blood TCRbeta repertoires from subjects exposed to, actively infected with, or recovered from COVID-19. A freely available public database, intended as a resource for researchers studying the immune response to SARS-CoV-2, is where the repertoires were released. Samples came from the ongoing ImmuneRACE study (first 160 participants) plus 1,254 subjects from 6 global collaborators. Nearly every sample came with metadata listing a de-identified subject ID, COVID-19 status, age in years and sex. Where HLA class I and class II types were available, the types were taken from metadata supplied by the sample provider, not from assay-based typing.

The CDR1 and CDR2 encoded by the germline V gene (reference sequence) are SEHNR and FQNEAQ. The CDR3, cysteine through phenylalanine, is 18 amino acids long. The entry retains the CDR3 DNA only, 54 bases that are in frame from base 1. Relative to germline, V is 5 bases shorter and J is 1 base shorter, with 20 bases between their ends. What the work shows at the level of the full study, not this receptor alone: How much clinical and demographic metadata was included differed by source and by participant, and the metadata was provided uncurated.

With respect to this clone: This clone's antigen is unknown. No base quality values were provided; no much bigger clone lies one nucleotide off.

In Seattle, one collaborating source enrolled patients while the infection was active and tracked those patients longitudinally over the course of disease. Each collaborating institution followed its own protocols to collect whole blood in K2EDTA tubes. For TCRbeta analysis, collaborator samples were shipped as frozen whole blood, as isolated PBMCs, or as DNA extracted from either sample type. The immunoSEQ Assay, a bias-controlled multiplex PCR, was used to amplify TCRbeta CDR3 regions from genomic DNA. The authors processed their data as follows. Within the assay, amplification of reference gene primers was used to estimate how many nucleated cells each sample contained. To quantify the absolute abundance of each unique TCRbeta CDR3 rearrangement, sequence reads were collapsed and filtered. For each sample, productive Simpson clonality was calculated as the square root of Simpson's diversity index over productive rearrangements. TCRdb mirrors the immuneACCESS table, restricted to in-frame sequences. Some clones are absent from its copies; in checked studies, under half trace to an unresolved V gene, and the reason for the others is unknown. V and J calls and clone size follow that table, whereas D and trimming were derived from the DNA. The sample contains just over 250,000 clones, about 91% of them found a single time. The ten biggest clones cover approximately 2.5% of the sample.

The chain is made from TRBV7-9 and TRBJ2-2; D gene: possibly TRBD1, on 5 matching bases. The clonotype comes from a person in their late teens or twenties with COVID-19, enrolled during active disease. Sequenced sample: peripheral blood. The CDR3 sequence is CASSLYSSGLRNTGELFF. Read as DNA, the sequence is TGTGCCAGCAGCCTATACTCTTCAGGGCTTAGGAACACCGGGGAGCTGTTTTTT. Supplemented by the reference TRBV7-9 and TRBJ2-2 proteins around the CDR3, the complete variable domain is DTGVSQNPRHKITKRGQNVTFRCDPISEHNRLYWYRQTLGQGPEFLTYFQNEAQLEKSRLLSDRFSAERPKGSFSTLEIQRTEQGDSAMYLCASSLYSSGLRNTGELFFGEGSRLTVL.